This TCR beta chain is drawn from a study of T cell responses to AZD1222 COVID-19 vaccine. Points from the study as a whole: The donors showed a predominance of white British ancestry and of females, with possible underestimation of clonal diversity.

Comments on this clone: Its antigen remains unknown.

The germline V gene has CDR1 MNHEY and CDR2 SVGAGI. The V end lost 2 bases, the J end lost 3 bases, and 8 bases lay between the germline ends. This CDR3 has 14 residues. The assay was immunoSEQ multiplex PCR, and TCRdb's table has in-frame clones only and misses some. The sample records 150,000 to 200,000 clones, about 90% being singletons. The rearrangement joins TRBV6-5 to TRBJ1-5; D is perhaps TRBD1 (5 bases). The sequencing here drew on peripheral blood, taken 28 days after the second AZD1222 dose. This receptor was taken from an adult who received the AZD1222 COVID-19 vaccine. The CDR3 bases are TGTGCCAGCAGTTACACGGGGGTCAATCAGCCCCAGCATTTT. As protein: CASSYTGVNQPQHF.